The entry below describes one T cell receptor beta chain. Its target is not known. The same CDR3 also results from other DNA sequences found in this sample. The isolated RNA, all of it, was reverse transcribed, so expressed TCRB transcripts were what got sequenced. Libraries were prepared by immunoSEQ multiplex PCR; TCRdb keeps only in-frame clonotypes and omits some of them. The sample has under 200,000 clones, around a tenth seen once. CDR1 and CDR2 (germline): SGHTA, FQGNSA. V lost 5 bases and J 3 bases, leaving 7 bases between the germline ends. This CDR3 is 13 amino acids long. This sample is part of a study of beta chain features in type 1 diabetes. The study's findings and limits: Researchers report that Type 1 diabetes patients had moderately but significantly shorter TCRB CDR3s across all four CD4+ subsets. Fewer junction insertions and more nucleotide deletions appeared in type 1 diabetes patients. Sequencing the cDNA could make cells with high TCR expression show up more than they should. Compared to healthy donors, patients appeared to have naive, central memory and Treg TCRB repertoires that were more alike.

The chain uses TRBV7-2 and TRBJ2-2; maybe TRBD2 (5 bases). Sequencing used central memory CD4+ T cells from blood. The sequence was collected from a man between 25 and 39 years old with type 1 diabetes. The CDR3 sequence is CASSVDYTGELFF. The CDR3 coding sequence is TGTGCCAGCAGCGTGGACTACACCGGGGAGCTGTTTTTT.